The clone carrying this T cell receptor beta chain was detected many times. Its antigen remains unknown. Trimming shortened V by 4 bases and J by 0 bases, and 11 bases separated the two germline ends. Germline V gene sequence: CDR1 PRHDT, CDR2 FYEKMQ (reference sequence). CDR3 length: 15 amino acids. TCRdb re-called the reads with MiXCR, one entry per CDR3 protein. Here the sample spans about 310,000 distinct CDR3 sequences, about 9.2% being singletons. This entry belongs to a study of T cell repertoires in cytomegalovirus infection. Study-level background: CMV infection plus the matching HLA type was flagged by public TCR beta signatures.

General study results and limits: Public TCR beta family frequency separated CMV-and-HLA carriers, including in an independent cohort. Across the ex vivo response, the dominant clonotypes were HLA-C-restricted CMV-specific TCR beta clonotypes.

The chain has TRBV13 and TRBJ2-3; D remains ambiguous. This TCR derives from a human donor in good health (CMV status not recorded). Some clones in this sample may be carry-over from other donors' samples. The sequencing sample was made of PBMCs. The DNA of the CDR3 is TGTGCCAGCAGCTCCCCGACCGATAGCACAGATACGCAGTATTTT. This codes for CASSSPTDSTDTQYF.